This passage covers 28 T cell receptor beta chains from one sample sequenced in a study of OX40 agonist ivuxolimab in advanced cancers. TCRdb's copy holds only in-frame clones and misses some; the assay was immunoSEQ multiplex PCR. Counted here are roughly 68,000 clones, around 83% occurring once; the ten biggest clones make up around 1.5%. The sequencing here drew on CD4+ or CD8+ T cells sorted from blood, taken in a trial of the OX40 agonist ivuxolimab. The receptor source for this set is an adult with an advanced solid tumor such as melanoma, head and neck, liver or kidney cancer.

In its sample, this clone was seen once. This chain links TRBV6-5 with TRBJ2-4; 7 bases match TRBD2. The V and J ends lost 4 bases and 2 bases, in that order; junction bases with no gene match: 8. The CDR3 runs 16 residues. Germline V gives CDR1 MNHEY, CDR2 SVGAGI. The CDR3 sequence is CASSSVGGVTKNIQYF. The DNA for the CDR3 is TGTGCCAGCAGTTCGGTTGGGGGGGTAACCAAAAACATTCAGTACTTC.

The chain is built from TRBV7-6 and TRBJ2-5; D gene uncertain. The CDR3 covers 12 residues. Germline V gene lookup returns CDR1 SGHVS and CDR2 FNYEAQ. The V and J ends lost 3 bases and 4 bases respectively, with 6 bases between them. The CDR3 is CASSLGRETQYF. The CDR3 nucleotides read TGTGCCAGCAGCTTGGGCAGAGAGACCCAGTACTTC.

A few counts support this clone. The chain has TRBV7-9 and TRBJ1-3, with 9 positions matching TRBD1. The CDR3 runs 15 residues. CDR1 and CDR2 (germline): SEHNR, FQNEAQ (reference sequence). Trimming removed 4 bases from V and 11 bases from J; junction bases left unmatched: 12. CDR3 protein: CASSWGTGHLGAIYF. CDR3 DNA: TGTGCCAGCAGCTGGGGGACAGGGCACTTGGGAGCCATATATTTT.

This CDR3 reads CASSPQEALGGEKLFF. The CDR3 DNA reads TGTGCCAGCTCACCGCAGGAAGCACTTGGGGGTGAAAAACTGTTTTTT. The chain is built from TRBV18 and TRBJ1-4; maybe TRBD1 (5 bases). V lost 3 bases and J 7 bases, leaving 18 bases between the germline ends. The CDR3 spans 16 residues. Looked up from germline, CDR1 is KGHSH and CDR2 is LQKENI.

The gene calls are TRBV7-2 and TRBJ2-5; D is undetermined. This CDR3 is built from 14 residues. V was shortened by 4 bases and J by 1 base, with 10 bases between the two germline ends. The germline V gene encodes CDR1 SGHTA and CDR2 FQGNSA. CDR3 residues: CASSWWQSQETQYF. The CDR3, as DNA: TGTGCCAGCAGCTGGTGGCAGTCCCAAGAGACCCAGTACTTC.

The chain is built from TRBV23-1 and TRBJ2-6; TRBD2 matches 7 bases. Being an ORF, TRBV23-1 has a function that is uncertain. J gave up 9 bases and V 0 bases, and 11 bases lay outside the gene matches. The CDR3 runs to 17 residues. The CDR3 reads CASSQSKGGYEDNVLTF. CDR3 DNA: TGCGCCAGCAGTCAATCAAAGGGAGGGTATGAAGACAACGTCCTGACTTTC.

The rearrangement links TRBV10-3 to TRBJ2-5; TRBD1 or TRBD2 may be the D gene (5 bases each). The CDR3 consists of 13 residues. Per germline, CDR1 ENHRY and CDR2 SYGVKD. V was pared by 4 bases and J by 5 bases, with 11 bases between. The DNA for the CDR3 is TGTGCCATCAGTGTGGGCAGGGAGGAGACCCAGTACTTC. Translating it yields CAISVGREETQYF.

This chain connects TRBV19 to TRBJ2-3; the match to TRBD2 covers 7 bases. Germline V gene lookup returns CDR1 LNHDA and CDR2 SQIVND (reference sequence). The ends lost 3 bases at V and 4 bases at J; junction bases unmatched: 4. CDR3 length equals 14 residues. The CDR3 nucleotides are TGTGCCAGTAGTATCCGGGAGGTCGCAGATACGCAGTATTTT. Encoded protein: CASSIREVADTQYF.

By sample share, this clone is medium-sized. The rearrangement links TRBV5-1 to TRBJ1-1; D is ambiguous. There are 14 residues in the CDR3. Trimming removed 5 bases from V and 1 base from J, with 12 bases in between. CDR1 SGHRS and CDR2 YFSETQ come from the germline V gene. CDR3 coding DNA: TGCGCCAGCAGACCCGATTGGGGGAACACTGAAGCTTTCTTT. Translating it yields CASRPDWGNTEAFF.

This chain connects TRBV19 to TRBJ1-5, with a tentative D call TRBD1 (5 bases). V lost 6 bases and J 4 bases, leaving 16 bases between the germline ends. Germline CDR1 and CDR2: LNHDA and SQIVND (reference sequence). This CDR3 comprises 15 residues. The CDR3 bases are TGTGCCAGTAGAAGGGACCCCGAAGAAAATCAGCCCCAGCATTTT. Amino acid sequence: CASRRDPEENQPQHF. The full variable domain, rest sourced from reference TRBV19 and TRBJ1-5, is DGGITQSPKYLFRKEGQNVTLSCEQNLNHDAMYWYRQDPGQGLRLIYYSQIVNDFQKGDIAEGYSVSREKKESFPLTVTSAQKNPTAFYLCASRRDPEENQPQHFGDGTRLSIL.

This chain joins TRBV5-1 and TRBJ2-1, with D unclear. Germline-derived CDR1 and CDR2 are SGHRS and YFSETQ. This CDR3 is built from 13 residues. V gave up 0 bases and J gave up 5 bases, with 6 bases separating them. CDR3 bases: TGCGCCAGCAGCTTGGATCCCGACAATGAGCAGTTCTTC. It codes for CASSLDPDNEQFF.

V and J are TRBV7-8 and TRBJ2-7; D may be TRBD2 (6 bases). V lost 2 bases and J 3 bases, leaving 14 bases between the germline ends. CDR3 length: 15 amino acids. Per germline, CDR1 SGHVS and CDR2 FQNEAQ. This CDR3 is CASSLFGGKGYEQYF. CDR3 in DNA: TGTGCCAGCAGCTTATTTGGGGGGAAGGGCTACGAGCAGTACTTC.

The chain recombines TRBV5-1 with TRBJ1-2, with a possible D match to TRBD1 (5 bases). The CDR3 loop spans 14 amino acids. Germline-derived CDR1 and CDR2 are SGHRS and YFSETQ. Trimming left V 0 bases short and J 4 bases short, with 10 bases between. The CDR3 region is CASSLEGGAYGYTF. The CDR3 DNA reads as TGCGCCAGCAGCTTGGAAGGTGGGGCCTATGGCTACACCTTC.

CDR3 nucleotides: TGTGCCAGTAGTATAGAGGTGACGTTAGCCAAAAACATTCAGTACTTC. This gives the protein CASSIEVTLAKNIQYF. The V call is TRBV19, the J call TRBJ2-4; D gene ambiguous. The CDR3 is made up of 16 amino acids. Germline CDR1 and CDR2: LNHDA and SQIVND (reference sequence). V was trimmed by 0 bases and J by 0 bases, leaving 9 bases between them.

CDR3 sequence: CASSQDNSGANVLTF. Here the CDR3 DNA reads TGCGCCAGCAGCCAAGATAACTCTGGGGCCAACGTCCTGACTTTC. J is TRBJ2-6 and V is TRBV4-3; D is unresolved. CDR1 and CDR2 from the germline V gene are LGHNA and YSLEER. The CDR3 has 15 residues. Between the trimmed V and J ends, which lost 0 bases and 0 bases, there was a span of 3 bases.

The V and J genes are TRBV18 and TRBJ1-2; possibly TRBD1 for D (5 bases). The CDR3 is 13 amino acids. Germline V CDR1 and CDR2: KGHSH, LQKENI. The V gene lost 1 base and the J gene lost 8 bases, with 11 bases spanning the gap. CDR3 bases: TGTGCCAGCTCACCACTTAGGGGTAGCGGCTACACCTTC. As protein: CASSPLRGSGYTF. Supplemented by reference TRBV18 and TRBJ1-2, the full variable domain reads NAGVMQNPRHLVRRRGQEARLRCSPMKGHSHVYWYRQLPEEGLKFMVYLQKENIIDESGMPKERFSAEFPKEGPSILRIQQVVRGDSAAYFCASSPLRGSGYTFGSGTRLTVV.

This clone was picked up one time. This chain connects TRBV28 to TRBJ1-1; TRBD1 matches 10 bases. The CDR3 is 15 amino acids. V shed 4 bases, J shed 2 bases, and the junction held 4 bases outside the gene matches. CDR1 is MDHEN and CDR2 is SYDVKM in the germline V gene. This CDR3 is CASSSWTGGNTEAFF. CDR3 sequence (DNA): TGTGCCAGCAGTTCATGGACAGGGGGAAACACTGAAGCTTTCTTT. The variable domain in full, with the rest retrieved from reference TRBV28 and TRBJ1-1, is DVKVTQSSRYLVKRTGEKVFLECVQDMDHENMFWYRQDPGLGLRLIYFSYDVKMKEKGDIPEGYSVSREKKERFSLILESASTNQTSMYLCASSSWTGGNTEAFFGQGTRLTVV.

V gene TRBV21-1 combines with J gene TRBJ1-1; the table's TRBD1 call for D was not verified on the DNA. TRBV21-1 is flagged as a pseudogene. This CDR3 is 13 amino acids long. CDR3 DNA sequence: TGTGCCAGCAGCAAATGGACAGGGGGTGAAGCTTTCTTT. Its protein product is CASSKWTGGEAFF.

This clone was seen a single time. This chain connects TRBV9 to TRBJ2-1; tentatively, D is TRBD1 or TRBD2 (5 bases each). The CDR3 has 13 residues. V dropped 3 bases and J dropped 10 bases, with 14 bases sitting between them. Germline CDR1 is SGDLS and CDR2 is YYNGEE. The CDR3 DNA reads as TGTGCCAGCAGCGACTCCGGGACGCACGAGCAGTTCTTC. This sequence encodes CASSDSGTHEQFF. Full variable domain (remainder filled in from reference TRBV9 and TRBJ2-1): DSGVTQTPKHLITATGQRVTLRCSPRSGDLSVYWYQQSLDQGLQFLIQYYNGEERAKGNILERFSAQQFPDLHSELNLSSLELGDSALYFCASSDSGTHEQFFGPGTRLTVL.

This clone appeared a few times. The chain joins TRBV4-1 to TRBJ2-5; 7 nucleotides align to TRBD1. Germline values: CDR1 MGHRA, CDR2 YSYEKL. Trimming cost V 0 bases and J 2 bases; bases outside gene matches: 9. CDR3 length equals 17 residues. The CDR3 region is CASSQEKGQRKQETQYF. The CDR3 DNA is TGCGCCAGCAGCCAAGAGAAGGGACAGAGAAAACAAGAGACCCAGTACTTC.

This clone showed up just once. V is TRBV7-2 and J is TRBJ1-4; D uncertain. V lost 2 bases, J lost 6 bases, and 4 bases lay in between. The CDR3 contains 12 residues. Germline V gene data show CDR1 as SGHTA and CDR2 as FQGNSA. CDR3 residues: CASSLFDEKLFF. The CDR3 DNA is TGTGCCAGCAGCTTATTTGATGAAAAACTGTTTTTT. The variable domain in full, with the rest retrieved from reference TRBV7-2 and TRBJ1-4, is GAGVSQSPSNKVTEKGKDVELRCDPISGHTALYWYRQSLGQGLEFLIYFQGNSAPDKSGLPSDRFSAERTGGSVSTLTIQRTQQEDSAVYLCASSLFDEKLFFGSGTQLSVL.

The chain joins TRBV27 to TRBJ1-5, with D possibly matching TRBD1 (5 bases). Deletions cut 4 bases from V and 2 bases from J, with 15 bases between. Germline V gene data show CDR1 as MNHEY and CDR2 as SMNVEV (reference sequence). CDR3 size: 16 residues. The CDR3 sequence: CASSSIVRGGNQPQHF. The CDR3 nucleotides read TGTGCCAGCAGTTCCATCGTACGGGGCGGCAATCAGCCCCAGCATTTT.

J is TRBJ2-7 and V is TRBV20-1; D is unresolved. The V gene lost 4 bases and the J gene lost 3 bases, with 4 bases spanning the gap. This CDR3 is built from 10 residues. Per the germline V gene, CDR1 is DFQATT and CDR2 is SNEGSKA (reference sequence). CDR3 bases: TGCAGTGCTATGAGCTACGAGCAGTACTTC. Translated: CSAMSYEQYF.

The rearrangement joins TRBV23-1 to TRBJ2-7, with no clear D. TRBV23-1 is an open reading frame whose function is uncertain. There are 13 residues in the CDR3. Trimming took off 8 bases at V and 0 bases at J, with 11 bases between the two ends. CDR3 in amino acids: CASPSSVSYEQYF. The CDR3 DNA reads TGCGCCAGCCCCAGCTCAGTCTCCTACGAGCAGTACTTC.

The V gene is TRBV6-1, the J gene TRBJ2-1; a weak D match, TRBD2 (6 bases). The CDR3 covers 14 residues. CDR1 is MNHNS and CDR2 is SASEGT in the germline V gene. V was cut by 7 bases and J by 3 bases, with 13 bases left in between. Here the CDR3 reads CASKSGGYYNEQFF. In DNA form, the CDR3 reads TGTGCCAGCAAATCTGGGGGGTACTACAATGAGCAGTTCTTC.

This clone was found once. This same CDR3 is encoded by further DNA sequences in the sample. The chain employs TRBV5-6 and TRBJ1-1; D gene unclear. The germline V gene has CDR1 SGHDT and CDR2 YYEEEE. CDR3 length: 13 amino acids. The ends were cut back, 4 bases at V and 1 base at J, with 8 bases in the middle. This CDR3 reads CASSPRGNTEAFF. CDR3 bases: TGTGCCAGCAGCCCCCGTGGGAACACTGAAGCTTTCTTT.

Written as DNA, the CDR3 is TGTGCCAGTAGAGCGTACACAGATACGCAGTATTTT. Translated: CASRAYTDTQYF. The V and J genes are TRBV19 and TRBJ2-3; D is unclear. V lost 6 bases, J lost 2 bases, and 6 bases lay in between. The V gene's germline CDR1 is LNHDA and CDR2 SQIVND (reference sequence). This CDR3 has 12 amino acids.

This chain joins TRBV19 and TRBJ2-5; D gene ambiguous. Germline V gene lookup returns CDR1 LNHDA and CDR2 SQIVND (reference sequence). Trimming shortened V by 10 bases and J by 4 bases, and 16 bases separated the two germline ends. The CDR3 loop spans 13 amino acids. CDR3 in amino acids: CATSKGNRETQYF. In nucleotides, the CDR3 is TGTGCCACCTCGAAGGGCAATCGAGAGACCCAGTACTTC.